The present TCR beta chain was sequenced within a study of CD8 T cells in ankylosing spondylitis (dated by TCRdb to between 2016 and 2019). Regarding the study in general: To find TCR variants linked to disease, the study profiled T cell receptor beta repertoires in ankylosing spondylitis patients and healthy donors. The full study cohort was made up of about two dozen ankylosing spondylitis patients and roughly 98 healthy donors. Peripheral blood was sampled, and synovial fluid was additionally collected from ankylosing spondylitis patients.

Comments on this clonotype: This receptor's antigen is unknown. Base quality data are lacking; no much larger clone is found one base away.

The sequencer was an Illumina HiSeq 2500. TCR beta libraries were prepared by quantitative 5'-RACE with molecular barcodes. The authors' pipeline ran thus. A new computational method based on a probabilistic model of VDJ rearrangement was used to identify disease-linked TCR variants. TCRdb trimmed the raw reads at Q25, called clones with MiXCR and kept productive beta chains. When rows share a CDR3 protein, they turn into one entry using the most common DNA and genes. TCRdb's processing, not the study's, gives the V and J calls here. This sample is represented by 100,000 to 150,000 distinct CDR3 sequences; more than 15% of them were singletons. The top ten constitute approximately 30% of the sample. Overall study results and their limits: Some of the motif variants had been reported before in the synovial fluid and blood of reactive arthritis patients, a finding that suggests common disease-initiation mechanisms. According to the report, matched synovial fluid samples from ankylosing spondylitis patients were significantly enriched for the disease-linked clones. Blood from ankylosing spondylitis patients appeared to be characterized by a TCR beta motif made up of several highly homologous amino acid variants. The disease-linked clones had a CD8+ phenotype and were found at relatively low frequencies in peripheral blood.

The germline V gene (reference sequence) specifies DFQATT as CDR1 and SNEGSKA as CDR2. Deletion took 0 bases off V and 4 bases off J, with a span of 9 bases between the germline ends. The CDR3 spans 13 residues, from the cysteine through the phenylalanine. Left in the record is the CDR3 DNA by itself, 39 bases read in frame from the first base. The sample was blood, either unsorted or a sorted T cell fraction (not recorded which). The chain is assembled from TRBV20-1 and TRBJ1-2, with the D segment identity uncertain. The TCR comes from a male donor with ankylosing spondylitis. This receptor carries the CDR3 CSARELGSYGYTF. The DNA is as follows: TGCAGTGCTAGAGAGTTGGGCAGCTATGGCTACACCTTC.